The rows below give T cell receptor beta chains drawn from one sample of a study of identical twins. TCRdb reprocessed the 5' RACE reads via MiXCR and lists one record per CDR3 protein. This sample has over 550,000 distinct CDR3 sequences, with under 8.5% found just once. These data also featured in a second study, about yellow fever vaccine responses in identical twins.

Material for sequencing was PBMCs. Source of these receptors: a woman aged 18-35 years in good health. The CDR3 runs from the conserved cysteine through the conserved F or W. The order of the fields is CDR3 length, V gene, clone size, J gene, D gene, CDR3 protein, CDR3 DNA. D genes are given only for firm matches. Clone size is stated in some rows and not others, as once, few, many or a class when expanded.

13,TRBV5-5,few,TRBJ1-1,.,CASSSVTGGRAFF,TGTGCCAGCAGCTCAGTCACGGGGGGGCGAGCTTTCTTT
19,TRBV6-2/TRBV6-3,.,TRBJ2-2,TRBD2,CASSRPGLAGVRGTGELFF,TGTGCCAGCAGCCGGCCGGGACTAGCGGGAGTTCGCGGCACCGGGGAGCTGTTTTTT
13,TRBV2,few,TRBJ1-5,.,CASSARSNQPQHF,TGTGCCAGCAGTGCCCGTAGCAATCAGCCCCAGCATTTT
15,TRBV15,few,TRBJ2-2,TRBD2,CATSSSGSNTGELFF,TGTGCCACCAGCAGTAGCGGGAGTAACACCGGGGAGCTGTTTTTT
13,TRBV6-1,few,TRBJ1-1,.,CASIPGMNTEAFF,TGTGCCAGCATCCCAGGGATGAACACTGAAGCTTTCTTT
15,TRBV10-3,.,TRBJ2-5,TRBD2,CATVERGLGVETQYF,TGTGCCACCGTGGAGCGGGGGCTTGGGGTGGAGACCCAGTACTTC
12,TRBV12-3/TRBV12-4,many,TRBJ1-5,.,CASSHSNQPQHF,TGTGCCAGCAGCCATAGCAATCAGCCCCAGCATTTT
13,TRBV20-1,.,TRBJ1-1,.,CSASIGANTEAFF,TGCAGTGCTAGTATCGGGGCAAACACTGAAGCTTTCTTT
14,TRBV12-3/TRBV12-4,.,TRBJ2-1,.,CASSLSSAYNEQFF,TGTGCCAGCAGCCTTAGTAGCGCCTACAATGAGCAGTTCTTC
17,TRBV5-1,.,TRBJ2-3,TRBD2,CASSLASRGDQADTQYF,TGCGCCAGCAGCTTGGCCTCACGGGGGGACCAGGCAGATACGCAGTATTTT
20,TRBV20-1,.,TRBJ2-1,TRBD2,CSASGGRAFNVFPGRNEQFF,TGCAGTGCTAGTGGCGGGAGGGCCTTTAACGTCTTCCCCGGCCGCAATGAGCAGTTCTTC
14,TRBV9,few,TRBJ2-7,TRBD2,CASSVGGGAYEQYF,TGTGCCAGCAGCGTAGGGGGGGGTGCCTACGAGCAGTACTTC
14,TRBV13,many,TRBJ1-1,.,CASSPSGRGTEAFF,TGTGCCAGCAGCCCCAGCGGTAGGGGCACTGAAGCTTTCTTT
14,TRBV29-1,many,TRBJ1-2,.,CSVESATASYGYTF,TGCAGCGTTGAAAGCGCAACAGCGTCTTATGGCTACACCTTC
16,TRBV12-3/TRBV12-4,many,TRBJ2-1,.,CASSLRGSGRGVEQFF,TGTGCCAGCAGTTTAAGGGGTTCGGGCAGGGGTGTTGAGCAGTTCTTC
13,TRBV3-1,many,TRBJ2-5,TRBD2,CASSAGTKETQYF,TGTGCCAGCAGCGCAGGGACTAAGGAGACCCAGTACTTC
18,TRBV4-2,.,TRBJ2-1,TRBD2,CASSRQGLAGGSYNEQFF,TGTGCCAGCAGCCGACAGGGACTAGCGGGGGGATCCTACAATGAGCAGTTCTTC
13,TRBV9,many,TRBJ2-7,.,CASSPRAGRGQYF,TGTGCCAGCTCCCCCCGGGCCGGTCGGGGGCAGTACTTC
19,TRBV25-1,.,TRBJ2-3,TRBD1,CACSLVSRGLDRGPGTQYF,TGTGCCTGCAGTTTAGTTTCGCGGGGGCTGGACAGGGGGCCCGGTACGCAGTATTTT
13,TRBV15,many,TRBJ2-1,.,CATSRDSYNEQFF,TGTGCCACCAGCAGAGACAGCTACAATGAGCAGTTCTTC
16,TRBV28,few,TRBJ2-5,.,CASRSNRRGGQETQYF,TGTGCCAGCAGATCAAATCGGAGGGGGGGGCAAGAGACCCAGTACTTC
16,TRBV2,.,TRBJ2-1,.,CASRPPRDIGYNEQFF,TGTGCCAGCAGACCCCCCCGGGACATAGGCTACAATGAGCAGTTCTTC
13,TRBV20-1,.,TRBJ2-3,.,CSASWANADTQYF,TGCAGTGCTAGTTGGGCTAACGCAGATACGCAGTATTTT
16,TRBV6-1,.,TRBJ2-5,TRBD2,CASSPGTSGPQETQYF,TGTGCCAGCAGCCCCGGGACTAGCGGCCCCCAAGAGACCCAGTACTTC
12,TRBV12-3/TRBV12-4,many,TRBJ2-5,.,CASGNQGGTQYF,TGTGCCAGCGGTAATCAAGGAGGGACCCAGTACTTC
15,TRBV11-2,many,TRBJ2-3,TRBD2,CASSRTLAGADTQYF,TGTGCCAGCAGCCGGACTCTAGCGGGGGCCGATACGCAGTATTTT
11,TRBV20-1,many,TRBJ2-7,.,CSASRSYEQYF,TGCAGTGCTAGTCGTAGTTACGAGCAGTACTTC
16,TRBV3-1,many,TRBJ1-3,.,CASSQDETYSGNTIYF,TGTGCCAGCAGCCAAGACGAAACATATTCTGGAAACACCATATATTTT
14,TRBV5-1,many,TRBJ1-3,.,CASSLSGVGNTIYF,TGCGCCAGCAGCCTGTCCGGGGTCGGAAACACCATATATTTT
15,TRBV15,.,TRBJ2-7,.,CATSRDTSVVYEQYF,TGTGCCACCAGCAGAGATACATCGGTAGTCTACGAGCAGTACTTC
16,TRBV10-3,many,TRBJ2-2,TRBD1,CAISELGQGNTGELFF,TGTGCCATCAGTGAGTTAGGACAGGGTAACACCGGGGAGCTGTTTTTT
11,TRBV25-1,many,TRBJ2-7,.,CASSVSLEQYF,TGTGCCAGCAGTGTTAGCCTCGAGCAGTACTTC
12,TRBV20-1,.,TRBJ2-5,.,CSARGRVETQYF,TGCAGTGCTAGAGGCAGGGTAGAGACCCAGTACTTC
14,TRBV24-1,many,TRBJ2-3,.,CATSDQVRTDTQYF,TGTGCCACCAGTGACCAGGTGAGGACAGATACGCAGTATTTT
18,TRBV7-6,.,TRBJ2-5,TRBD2,CASSLAGAGGYRQETQYF,TGTGCCAGCAGCTTAGCTGGAGCGGGAGGGTACCGCCAAGAGACCCAGTACTTC
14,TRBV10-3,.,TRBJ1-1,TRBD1,CAISKDRGNTEAFF,TGTGCCATCAGTAAAGACAGGGGAAACACTGAAGCTTTCTTT
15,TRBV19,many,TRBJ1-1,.,CASSTEQGMNTEAFF,TGTGCCAGTAGTACAGAACAGGGTATGAACACTGAAGCTTTCTTT
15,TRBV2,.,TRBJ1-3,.,CASSDPGLSGNTIYF,TGTGCCAGCAGTGATCCGGGCCTCTCTGGAAACACCATATATTTT
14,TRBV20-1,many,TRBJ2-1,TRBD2,CSAPLTSGRNEQFF,TGCAGTGCTCCTCTTACTAGCGGGAGAAATGAGCAGTTCTTC
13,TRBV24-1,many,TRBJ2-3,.,CATSREGTDTQYF,TGTGCCACCAGTCGCGAAGGCACAGATACGCAGTATTTT
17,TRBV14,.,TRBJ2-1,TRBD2,CASSQDRLAGVSNEQFF,TGTGCCAGCAGCCAAGATCGACTAGCGGGGGTGTCCAATGAGCAGTTCTTC
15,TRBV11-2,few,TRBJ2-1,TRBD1,CASSSGTGKYNEQFF,TGTGCCAGCAGTTCTGGGACAGGGAAATACAATGAGCAGTTCTTC
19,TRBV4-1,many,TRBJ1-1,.,CASSQAISDGPGRRVEAFF,TGCGCCAGCAGCCAAGCAATCTCGGACGGCCCCGGCCGGAGGGTTGAAGCTTTCTTT
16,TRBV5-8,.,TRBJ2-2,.,CASSLENRGGTGELFF,TGTGCCAGCAGCTTGGAGAACAGGGGGGGCACCGGGGAGCTGTTTTTT
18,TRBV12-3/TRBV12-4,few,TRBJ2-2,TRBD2,CASSLGPAGTSGPGELFF,TGTGCCAGCAGTTTAGGACCGGCCGGGACTAGCGGGCCCGGGGAGCTGTTTTTT
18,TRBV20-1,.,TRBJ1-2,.,CSARDSKWASVANYGYTF,TGCAGTGCTAGAGATTCGAAATGGGCTTCGGTAGCTAACTATGGCTACACCTTC
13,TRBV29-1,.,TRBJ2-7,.,CSASRDKRYEQYF,TGCAGCGCAAGCCGGGACAAGAGATACGAGCAGTACTTC
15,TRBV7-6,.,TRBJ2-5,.,CASSLGSGYQETQYF,TGTGCCAGCAGCCTAGGGTCCGGGTACCAAGAGACCCAGTACTTC
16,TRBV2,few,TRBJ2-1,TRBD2,CASSGGLAGGSHEQFF,TGTGCCAGCAGTGGTGGACTAGCGGGAGGCTCCCATGAGCAGTTCTTC
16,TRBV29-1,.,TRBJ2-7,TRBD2,CSVGTPGLDVSYEQYF,TGCAGCGTTGGCACTCCCGGACTAGACGTTTCCTACGAGCAGTACTTC
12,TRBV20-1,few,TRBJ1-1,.,CRGTGNVAEAFF,TGCAGGGGAACAGGGAACGTCGCTGAAGCTTTCTTT
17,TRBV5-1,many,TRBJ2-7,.,CASSVQSRVGRNYEQYF,TGCGCCAGCAGCGTACAATCTCGGGTGGGCAGAAACTACGAGCAGTACTTC
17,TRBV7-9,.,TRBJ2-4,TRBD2,CASSYHGLAGGENIQYF,TGTGCCAGCAGCTATCATGGACTAGCGGGAGGAGAAAACATTCAGTACTTC
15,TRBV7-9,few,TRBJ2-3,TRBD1,CASSNDRGSTDTQYF,TGTGCCAGCAGCAATGACAGGGGGAGCACAGATACGCAGTATTTT
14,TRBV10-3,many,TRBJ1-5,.,CAISEYREDQPQHF,TGTGCCATCAGTGAGTACAGGGAAGATCAGCCCCAGCATTTT
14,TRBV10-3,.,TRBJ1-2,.,CAISELVTEYGYTF,TGTGCCATCAGTGAACTCGTGACAGAGTATGGCTACACCTTC
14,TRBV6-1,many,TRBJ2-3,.,CASSTRMATDTQYF,TGTGCCAGCAGTACAAGGATGGCCACAGATACGCAGTATTTT